This TCR beta chain was found in a study of chemoradiotherapy in HPV16-positive cancers. Germline V gives CDR1 LGHNA, CDR2 YNFKEQ. The CDR3 length is 16 residues. V was clipped by 5 bases and J by 0 bases, with 13 bases between them. Assay used: immunoSEQ multiplex PCR; TCRdb lists only in-frame clones, some missing. The repertoire holds some 10,000 clones, 80% to 85% seen once, with over 2% in the top ten. The V gene is TRBV4-2, the J gene TRBJ1-4; D remains unclear. The material sequenced was blood, taken from a patient who underwent chemoradiotherapy. This receptor was taken from a human donor with HPV-associated anogenital cancer. CDR3 residues: CASSGRRVATNEKLFF. CDR3 coding DNA: TGTGCCAGCAGCGGACGTAGAGTTGCAACTAATGAAAAACTGTTTTTT.